This entry lists 16 T cell receptor beta chains sequenced from one sample in a study of blood T cell repertoires in COVID-19. Sequenced by immunoSEQ multiplex PCR; TCRdb stores in-frame clones only, minus some. The sample has 200,000 to 250,000 clones; 90% are singletons. Source material: PBMCs or T cells enriched from blood (not recorded which). The receptors shown here come from a man aged 25-40 years who had been exposed to COVID-19.

The chain joins TRBV13 to TRBJ2-2; 11 nucleotides line up with TRBD1. Germline V CDR1 and CDR2: PRHDT, FYEKMQ (reference sequence). The CDR3 covers 15 residues. J lost 5 bases, V lost 7 bases, and 6 bases had no gene match. The CDR3 DNA reads as TGTGCCAGCAACGTCGGGACAGGGGGGACCGGGGAGCTGTTTTTT. Translation gives CASNVGTGGTGELFF.

The chain couples TRBV5-5 to TRBJ2-3, with D possibly matching TRBD1 (5 bases). The V and J ends lost 4 bases and 0 bases respectively, with 15 bases between them. The CDR3 contains 16 residues. Germline V gene lookup returns CDR1 SGHKS and CDR2 YYEKEE (reference sequence). CDR3 amino acids: CASSPPLAGSTDTQYF. The DNA of the CDR3 is TGTGCCAGCAGCCCCCCCTTAGCAGGGAGCACAGATACGCAGTATTTT.

Only one count was recorded for this clone. CDR3 sequence: CASSSLRVGARETQYF. In DNA form, the CDR3 reads TGTGCCAGCAGCTCCCTCCGTGTGGGGGCGCGTGAGACCCAGTACTTC. The genes are TRBV7-6 and TRBJ2-5; the D gene is possibly TRBD1 (6 bases). This CDR3 has 16 residues. Trimming pared 4 bases from V and 5 bases from J, leaving 20 bases between. From germline, CDR1 is SGHVS and CDR2 FNYEAQ.

The count of this clone is one. The V and J genes are TRBV5-1 and TRBJ1-1; 9 bases align to TRBD1. V was pared by 0 bases and J by 1 base, with 4 bases of the junction left unmatched. The germline V gene has CDR1 SGHRS and CDR2 YFSETQ. This CDR3 spans 16 amino acids. The CDR3 region is CASSLGQGVRNTEAFF. CDR3 bases: TGCGCCAGCAGCTTGGGACAGGGGGTGAGGAACACTGAAGCTTTCTTT.

The genes are TRBV5-1 and TRBJ2-2, with 10 bases that match TRBD1. J lost 5 bases, V lost 6 bases, and 7 bases had no gene match. The CDR3 is made up of 15 amino acids. CDR1 and CDR2 from the germline V gene are SGHRS and YFSETQ. The CDR3 DNA follows: TGCGCCAGCATCACCGGGACAGGGGTTACCGGGGAGCTGTTTTTT. Its translation: CASITGTGVTGELFF.

The chain has TRBV4-1 and TRBJ1-6; D might be TRBD1 (5 bases). This CDR3 contains 15 residues. Germline V lookup: CDR1 MGHRA, CDR2 YSYEKL. Between the trimmed V and J ends, which lost 4 bases and 6 bases, there was a span of 13 bases. The CDR3 nucleotides are TGCGCCAGCAGCCTCAGGGCGACTAGTAATTCACCCCTCCACTTT. It specifies CASSLRATSNSPLHF.

This clone was counted once. The chain is built from TRBV4-1 and TRBJ2-7, with 9 bases aligning to TRBD1. The junction had 4 bases not matched to a gene; V was cut back by 5 bases and J by 2 bases. This CDR3 is 14 amino acids long. The germline V gene has CDR1 MGHRA and CDR2 YSYEKL. Written as DNA, the CDR3 is TGCGCCAGCAGCATCCGACAGGGGGCCTACGAGCAGTACTTC. Its translation: CASSIRQGAYEQYF.

The V gene is TRBV9, the J gene TRBJ2-5, with a possible D match to TRBD1 (6 bases). Germline CDR1 is SGDLS and CDR2 is YYNGEE. The CDR3 has 15 amino acids. V was cut by 3 bases and J by 5 bases, with 17 bases left in between. The CDR3 DNA sequence: TGTGCCAGCAGCGCGTCGACAGGTTTGAGGGAGACCCAGTACTTC. It specifies CASSASTGLRETQYF.

The V call is TRBV6-6, the J call TRBJ2-7; a weak D match, TRBD1 (7 bases). This CDR3 is 15 amino acids long. Per the germline V gene, CDR1 is MNHNY and CDR2 is SVGAGI (reference sequence). V shed 7 bases and J shed 0 bases, with 16 bases lying between them. Written as DNA, the CDR3 is TGTGCCAGCATCAGGGGGGCAGGAAGCTCCTACGAGCAGTACTTC. Translation gives CASIRGAGSSYEQYF.

For the CDR3, the DNA is TGTGCCAGCAGCTTAACTAGCGGGAACCAAGAGACCCAGTACTTC. It translates to CASSLTSGNQETQYF. This chain joins TRBV7-6 and TRBJ2-5, with 10 bases fitting TRBD2. CDR1 and CDR2 (germline): SGHVS, FNYEAQ. V gave up 2 bases and J gave up 0 bases; unmatched junction bases: 0. This CDR3 is built from 15 residues. Variable domain in full (rest from reference TRBV7-6 and TRBJ2-5): GAGVSQSPRYKVTKRGQDVALRCDPISGHVSLYWYRQALGQGPEFLTYFNYEAQQDKSGLPNDRFSAERPEGSISTLTIQRTEQRDSAMYRCASSLTSGNQETQYFGPGTRLLVL.

This clone was observed a few times. V is TRBV5-6 and J is TRBJ1-5; D remains unclear. CDR1 and CDR2 from the germline V gene are SGHDT and YYEEEE. The CDR3 contains 14 residues. V was pared by 0 bases and J by 13 bases, with 17 bases between. Written as DNA, the CDR3 is TGTGCCAGCAGCTTGGCTGGGGTAGCGATAGAACAGCATTTT. Translation gives CASSLAGVAIEQHF. The full variable domain, rest sourced from reference TRBV5-6 and TRBJ1-5, is DAGVTQSPTHLIKTRGQQVTLRCSPKSGHDTVSWYQQALGQGPQFIFQYYEEEERQRGNFPDRFSGHQFPNYSSELNVNALLLGDSALYLCASSLAGVAIEQHFGDGTRLSIL.

The gene calls are TRBV18 and TRBJ1-2; D unresolved. CDR3 length: 14 residues. Germline CDR1 and CDR2: KGHSH and LQKENI. V shed 3 bases and J shed 6 bases, with 14 bases lying between them. The CDR3 is CASSPEVSGNGYTF. In DNA, the CDR3 is TGTGCCAGCTCACCTGAGGTGTCGGGGAATGGCTACACCTTC.

The rearrangement joins TRBV4-1 to TRBJ1-6; TRBD1 matches at 7 bases. The CDR3 covers 16 residues. Germline V CDR1 and CDR2: MGHRA, YSYEKL. Trimming took 0 bases from V and 12 from J; bases not matched to a gene: 11. The CDR3 reads CASSQEEGAGGKPLHF. CDR3 nucleotide sequence: TGCGCCAGCAGCCAAGAGGAGGGGGCCGGGGGCAAACCCCTCCACTTT.

This clone appeared a single time. The CDR3 loop is CASSVSGAGGYTF. As DNA, the CDR3 is TGTGCCAGCAGCGTATCAGGGGCCGGAGGCTACACCTTC. V gene TRBV9 combines with J gene TRBJ1-2; TRBD1 might be the D (6 bases). V shed 1 base and J shed 8 bases, with 12 bases lying between them. There are 13 residues in the CDR3. Per germline, CDR1 SGDLS and CDR2 YYNGEE.

A single count supports this clone. The J gene is TRBJ1-5, the V gene TRBV4-3, with 7 positions matching TRBD1. The CDR3 is 16 residues long. The germline V gene has CDR1 LGHNA and CDR2 YSLEER. The junction had 4 bases not matched to a gene; V was cut back by 0 bases and J by 2 bases. The CDR3 sequence: CASSQERGRGNQPQHF. The CDR3 coding sequence is TGCGCCAGCAGCCAAGAAAGGGGGCGCGGCAATCAGCCCCAGCATTTT.

V is TRBV27 and J is TRBJ2-7, with D perhaps TRBD2 (6 bases). Germline CDR1 is MNHEY and CDR2 is SMNVEV (reference sequence). This CDR3 region has 15 residues. The V end was cut by 2 bases, the J end by 3 bases, with 14 bases between. CDR3 nucleotides: TGTGCCAGCAGTTTAGAGAGGGGTAGCGGCTACGAGCAGTACTTC. Protein product: CASSLERGSGYEQYF.